The rows below give T cell receptor beta chains drawn from one sample of a study of blood T cell repertoires in COVID-19. Repertoires were generated with immunoSEQ multiplex PCR, while TCRdb's copy carries only in-frame clones and drops some. The sample holds over 250,000 clones, roughly nine tenths seen once. The sample was peripheral blood. The receptors here all came from a woman in her 30s with COVID-19, enrolled during active disease. CDR3s include the opening cysteine and the closing phenylalanine or tryptophan. Each record gives: clone size, D gene, J gene, V gene, CDR3 DNA, CDR3 protein. D genes are given only for firm matches. The listing skips clone size in some rows; elsewhere it reads once, few, many or a size class.

-,TRBD2,TRBJ2-1,TRBV7-2,TGTGCCAGCAGCTTAGAGGGTGGCGGGAGTTACAATGAGCAGTTCTTC,CASSLEGGGSYNEQFF
-,-,TRBJ2-3,TRBV27,TGTGCCAGCAGTTTTCGCGGGGCCACAGATACGCAGTATTTT,CASSFRGATDTQYF
-,-,TRBJ1-2,TRBV27,TGTGCCAGCAGTGTACAGGTTAGAGGCTATGGCTACACCTTC,CASSVQVRGYGYTF
-,-,TRBJ2-7,TRBV6-5,TGTGCCAGCAGGACTGCCTACGAGCAGTACTTC,CASRTAYEQYF
-,TRBD1,TRBJ2-7,TRBV28,TGTGCCAGCAGGACCGGGACAGGGCTGAACGAGCAGTACTTC,CASRTGTGLNEQYF
-,-,TRBJ2-7,TRBV2,TGTGCCAGCAGTGGGTATAGGTCGGGAACTCGCTACGAGCAGTACTTC,CASSGYRSGTRYEQYF
-,TRBD2,TRBJ2-5,TRBV2,TGTGCCAGCAGCCCGGACAGGGTCGGAACTAGCGGGAGAGAGACCCAGTACTTC,CASSPDRVGTSGRETQYF
-,-,TRBJ1-2,TRBV5-4,TGTGCCAGCAGCTCGGGAAACTATGGCTACACCTTC,CASSSGNYGYTF
-,TRBD2,TRBJ2-5,TRBV4-1,TGCGCCAGCAGGGGGTCGCGGGAGGAGATAGAGACCCAGTACTTC,CASRGSREEIETQYF
-,-,TRBJ2-5,TRBV28,TGTGCCAGCAGCCCCATGGGGGCGGAAGAGACCCAGTACTTC,CASSPMGAEETQYF
once,-,TRBJ1-1,TRBV30,TGTGCCTGGAGTGGTCCCGGGGGAGCTTTCTTT,CAWSGPGGAFF
once,-,TRBJ1-6,TRBV28,TGTGCCAGCAGTTCACTCGACAGAACCCGCTCCTATAATTCACCCCTCCACTTT,CASSSLDRTRSYNSPLHF
-,-,TRBJ1-3,TRBV19,TGTGCCAGTGGTGACAGGAGCTCTGGAAACACCATATATTTT,CASGDRSSGNTIYF
-,-,TRBJ1-5,TRBV27,TGTGCCAGCAGTTTGGCAGGGGTCAATCAGCCCCAGCATTTT,CASSLAGVNQPQHF
-,-,TRBJ2-7,TRBV30,TGTGCCTGGAGTGTACAGGGCGGCGGAGGCGAGCAGTACTTC,CAWSVQGGGGEQYF
-,-,TRBJ1-3,TRBV11-2,TGTGCCAGCAGCTTGGAGAGGGGAGGCGGAAACACCATATATTTT,CASSLERGGGNTIYF
-,TRBD2,TRBJ2-5,TRBV9,TGTGCCAGCAGCGGGGGACTAGCGGGATTAGAGACCCAGTACTTC,CASSGGLAGLETQYF
-,-,TRBJ1-1,TRBV19,TGTGCCAGTACGGGGAACCCTTACACTGAAGCTTTCTTT,CASTGNPYTEAFF
-,-,TRBJ2-3,TRBV27,TGTGCCAGCGGGTCCGGGACTCCAGTCACAGATACGCAGTATTTT,CASGSGTPVTDTQYF
-,TRBD1,TRBJ2-7,TRBV4-1,TGCGCCAGCAGCCAAGAGCCGACAGGGGATTTGAACGAGCAGTACTTC,CASSQEPTGDLNEQYF
-,-,TRBJ2-1,TRBV7-6,TGTGCCAGCGGTGAACAGGCGAATACCTACAATGAGCAGTTCTTC,CASGEQANTYNEQFF
-,-,TRBJ2-7,TRBV7-8,TGTGCCAGCAGCTTAGCAAGTTCCGAGCGGCAGTACTTC,CASSLASSERQYF
-,-,TRBJ1-4,TRBV30,TGTGCCTCCCAGAGGTCACTTAATGAAAAACTGTTTTTT,CASQRSLNEKLFF
once,-,TRBJ2-3,TRBV11-2,TGTGCCAGCAGCCATCCTGTCGGGGGTCACGAGGACACAGATACGCAGTATTTT,CASSHPVGGHEDTDTQYF
-,TRBD2,TRBJ2-5,TRBV5-4,TGTGCCAGCAGCAAACCGGGACTAGCGGGAGCGGTGGGCCAAGAGACCCAGTACTTC,CASSKPGLAGAVGQETQYF
-,-,TRBJ1-6,TRBV6-5,TGTGCCAGCACGGGAAACTATAATTCACCCCTCCACTTT,CASTGNYNSPLHF
once,TRBD1,TRBJ1-2,TRBV5-4,TGTGCCAGCAGCGCGACAGGGAACTATGGCTACACCTTC,CASSATGNYGYTF
-,TRBD1,TRBJ1-1,TRBV12-5,TGTGCTAGTGGAACGGGACAGGGGGCGGACACTGAAGCTTTCTTT,CASGTGQGADTEAFF
-,-,TRBJ2-2,TRBV2,TGTGCCAGCAGGGAAAACAGCCCGAACACCGGGGAGCTGTTTTTT,CASRENSPNTGELFF
-,TRBD1,TRBJ1-4,TRBV18,TGTGCCAGCTCACCATTGGGACAGGGGTTGAATGAAAAACTGTTTTTT,CASSPLGQGLNEKLFF
-,TRBD2,TRBJ2-3,TRBV13,TGTGCCAGCAGCAACCGCGCGGGAGGTAATGTGGCGCAGTATTTT,CASSNRAGGNVAQYF
-,TRBD2,TRBJ2-1,TRBV28,TGTGCCAGCAGTCCCGGGACTAGGCTCCGAAGTGAGCAGTTCTTC,CASSPGTRLRSEQFF
-,TRBD1,TRBJ1-3,TRBV28,TGTGCCAGCAGTCCCCCTGGACAGGGGGATGCACTCATATATTTT,CASSPPGQGDALIYF
-,-,TRBJ1-5,TRBV27,TGTGCCAGCAGGGGCGAGCTCCCAAATCAGCCCCAGCATTTT,CASRGELPNQPQHF
-,TRBD2,TRBJ2-1,TRBV4-1,TGCGCCAGCAGCCGTGCGGGACTAGTGAGCAATGAGCAGTTCTTC,CASSRAGLVSNEQFF
-,-,TRBJ2-7,TRBV19,TGTGCCAGTAGCAGGGAGGGACACACCTACGAGCAGTACTTC,CASSREGHTYEQYF
-,-,TRBJ2-1,TRBV27,TGTGCCAGCAGTTTGTCTCTGTCCGGACTTATAGACAATGAGCAGTTCTTC,CASSLSLSGLIDNEQFF
-,-,TRBJ1-2,TRBV29-1,TGCAGCGTTGAGACCCCAAACAGGGAAGGGGTGATGCGCTACACCTTC,CSVETPNREGVMRYTF
few,-,TRBJ1-2,TRBV18,TGTGCCAGCTCACCAGAGGGGGACTATGGCTACACCTTC,CASSPEGDYGYTF
-,-,TRBJ2-2,TRBV9,TGTGCCAGCAGCGTAGGGCTAGGCTTCGGCTTTAACACCGGGGAGCTGTTTTTT,CASSVGLGFGFNTGELFF
-,-,TRBJ2-7,TRBV29-1,TGCAGCGTTGAAGATAATCAGGGTGGCTACGAGCAGTACTTC,CSVEDNQGGYEQYF
-,TRBD2,TRBJ2-1,TRBV5-4,TGTGCCAGCAGCCCTCACCTAGCGGGAGGGGATGAGCAGTTCTTC,CASSPHLAGGDEQFF
-,-,TRBJ1-1,TRBV18,TGTGCCAGCTCACCAGGGCAGGCGAACACTGAAGCTTTCTTT,CASSPGQANTEAFF
-,-,TRBJ1-2,TRBV19,TGTGCCAGTAGTATAAACTTTAACTATGGCTACACCTTC,CASSINFNYGYTF
-,TRBD1,TRBJ2-1,TRBV5-6,TGTGCCAGCAGCCTCTGGGACAGGGACAATGAGCAGTTCTTC,CASSLWDRDNEQFF
-,TRBD1,TRBJ1-1,TRBV5-1,TGCGCCAGGCACAGACAGGGAGGTACTGAAGCTTTCTTT,CARHRQGGTEAFF
-,TRBD1,TRBJ1-2,TRBV7-2,TGTGCCAGCAGCTTAGCGGACAGGCTCAGCTATGGCTACACCTTC,CASSLADRLSYGYTF
-,-,TRBJ2-7,TRBV3-1/TRBV3-2,TGTGCCAGCAGCCAAGTCGAGTCCTACGAGCAGTACTTC,CASSQVESYEQYF
-,TRBD2,TRBJ2-3,TRBV3-1/TRBV3-2,TGTGCCAGCAGCCAAGCGGGACTAGCGGGAGGTAGGGGAGATACGCAGTATTTT,CASSQAGLAGGRGDTQYF
-,TRBD1,TRBJ2-7,TRBV10-3,TGTGCCATCAGCCAAGGGGGGACAGGGTCCTACGAGCAGTACTTC,CAISQGGTGSYEQYF
-,-,TRBJ2-7,TRBV20-1,TGCAGTGCTAGTACCGCTTTGACTGGCGAGCAGTACTTC,CSASTALTGEQYF
-,-,TRBJ1-3,TRBV5-4,TGTGCCAGCAGCTTATGGCCGGGTTCAGGAAACACCATATATTTT,CASSLWPGSGNTIYF
-,TRBD1,TRBJ1-5,TRBV30,TGTGCCTGGGCAGGGGGCTTCAATCAGCCCCAGCATTTT,CAWAGGFNQPQHF